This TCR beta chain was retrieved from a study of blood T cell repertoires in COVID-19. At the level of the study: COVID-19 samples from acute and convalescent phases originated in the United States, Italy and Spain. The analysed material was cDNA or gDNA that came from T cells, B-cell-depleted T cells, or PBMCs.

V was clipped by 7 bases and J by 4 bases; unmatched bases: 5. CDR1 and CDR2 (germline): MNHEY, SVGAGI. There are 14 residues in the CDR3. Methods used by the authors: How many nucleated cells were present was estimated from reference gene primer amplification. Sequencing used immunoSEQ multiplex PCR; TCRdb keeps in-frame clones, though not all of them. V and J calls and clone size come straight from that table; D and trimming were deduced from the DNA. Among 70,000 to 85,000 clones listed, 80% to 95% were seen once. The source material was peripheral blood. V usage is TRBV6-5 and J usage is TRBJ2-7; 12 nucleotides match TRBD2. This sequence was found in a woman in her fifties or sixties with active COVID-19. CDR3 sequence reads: CASTTSGGMYEQYF. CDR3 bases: TGTGCCAGCACTACTAGCGGGGGGATGTACGAGCAGTACTTC.